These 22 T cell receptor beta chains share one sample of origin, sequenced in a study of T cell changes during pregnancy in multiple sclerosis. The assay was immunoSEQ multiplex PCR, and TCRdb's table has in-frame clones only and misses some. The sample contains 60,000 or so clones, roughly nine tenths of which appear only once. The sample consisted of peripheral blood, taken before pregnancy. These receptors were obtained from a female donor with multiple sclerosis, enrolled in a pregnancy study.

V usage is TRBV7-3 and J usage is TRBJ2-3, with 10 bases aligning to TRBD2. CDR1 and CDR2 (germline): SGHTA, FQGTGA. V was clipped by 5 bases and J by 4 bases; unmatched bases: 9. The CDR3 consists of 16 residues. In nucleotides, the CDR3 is TGTGCCAGCAGCCCATCAGCGGGGGGGCGGGCAGATACGCAGTATTTT. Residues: CASSPSAGGRADTQYF.

The CDR3 reads CASSPNRGTGELFF. Here the CDR3 DNA reads TGTGCCAGCTCACCAAACAGGGGAACCGGGGAGCTGTTTTTT. V gene TRBV18 combines with J gene TRBJ2-2; 7 nucleotides agree with TRBD1. CDR3 length: 14 residues. Germline CDR1 reads KGHSH; CDR2 reads LQKENI. The ends lost 2 bases at V and 5 bases at J; junction bases unmatched: 2.

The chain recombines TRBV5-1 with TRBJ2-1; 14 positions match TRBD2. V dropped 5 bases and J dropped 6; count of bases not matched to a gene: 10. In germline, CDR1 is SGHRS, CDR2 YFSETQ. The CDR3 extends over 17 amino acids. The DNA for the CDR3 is TGCGCCAGCAGTCCTTTCGGGACTAGCGGGGGCCGCAATGAGCAGTTCTTC. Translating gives CASSPFGTSGGRNEQFF.

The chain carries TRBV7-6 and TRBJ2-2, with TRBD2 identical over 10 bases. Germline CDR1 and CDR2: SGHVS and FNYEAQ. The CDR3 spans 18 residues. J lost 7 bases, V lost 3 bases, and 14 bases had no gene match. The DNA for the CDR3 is TGTGCCAGCAGCTTTCCCCCCAGTCCTAGCGGGGGAGGCGGGGAGCTGTTTTTT. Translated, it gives CASSFPPSPSGGGGELFF. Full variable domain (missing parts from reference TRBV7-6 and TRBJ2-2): GAGVSQSPRYKVTKRGQDVALRCDPISGHVSLYWYRQALGQGPEFLTYFNYEAQQDKSGLPNDRFSAERPEGSISTLTIQRTEQRDSAMYRCASSFPPSPSGGGGELFFGEGSRLTVL.

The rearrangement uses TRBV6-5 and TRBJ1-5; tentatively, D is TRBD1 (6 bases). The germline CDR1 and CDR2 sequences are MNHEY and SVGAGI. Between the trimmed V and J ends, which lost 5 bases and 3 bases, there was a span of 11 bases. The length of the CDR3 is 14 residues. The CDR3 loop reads CASSKTGSNQPQHF. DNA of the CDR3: TGTGCCAGCAGTAAAACAGGGTCCAATCAGCCCCAGCATTTT.

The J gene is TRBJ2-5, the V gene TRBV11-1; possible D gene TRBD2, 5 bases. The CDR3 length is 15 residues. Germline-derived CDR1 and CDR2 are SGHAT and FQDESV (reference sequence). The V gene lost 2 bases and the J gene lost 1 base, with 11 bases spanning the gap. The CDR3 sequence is CASSLSASLQETQYF. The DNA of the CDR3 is TGTGCCAGCAGCTTATCCGCTAGCCTCCAAGAGACCCAGTACTTC.

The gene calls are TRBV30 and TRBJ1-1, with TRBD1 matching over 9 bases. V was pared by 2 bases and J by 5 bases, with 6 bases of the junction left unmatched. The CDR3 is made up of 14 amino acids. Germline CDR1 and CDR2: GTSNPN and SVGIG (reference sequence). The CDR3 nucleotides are TGTGCCTGGAGTCGGGGGACAGGGTCTACTGAAGCTTTCTTT. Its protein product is CAWSRGTGSTEAFF.

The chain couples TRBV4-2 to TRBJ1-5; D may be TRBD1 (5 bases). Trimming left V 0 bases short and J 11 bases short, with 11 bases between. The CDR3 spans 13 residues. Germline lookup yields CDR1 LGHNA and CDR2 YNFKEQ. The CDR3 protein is CASSQDRGLAQHF. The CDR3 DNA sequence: TGTGCCAGCAGCCAAGATCGGGGGTTGGCCCAGCATTTT.

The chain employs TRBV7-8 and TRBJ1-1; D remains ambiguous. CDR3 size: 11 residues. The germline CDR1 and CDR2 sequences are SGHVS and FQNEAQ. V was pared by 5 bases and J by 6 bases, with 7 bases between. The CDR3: CASSPFPEAFF. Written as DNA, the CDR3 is TGTGCCAGCAGCCCCTTCCCTGAAGCTTTCTTT.

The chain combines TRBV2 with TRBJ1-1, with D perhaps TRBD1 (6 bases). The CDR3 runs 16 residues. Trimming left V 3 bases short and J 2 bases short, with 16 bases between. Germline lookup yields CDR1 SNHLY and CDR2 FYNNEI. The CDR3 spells CASSEAKDSRNTEAFF. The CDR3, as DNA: TGTGCCAGCAGTGAGGCGAAGGACAGCCGTAACACTGAAGCTTTCTTT.

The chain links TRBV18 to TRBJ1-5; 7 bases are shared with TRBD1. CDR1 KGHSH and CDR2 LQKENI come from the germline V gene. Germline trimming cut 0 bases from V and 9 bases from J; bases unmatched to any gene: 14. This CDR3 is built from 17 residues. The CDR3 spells CASSPPITGARRVPQHF. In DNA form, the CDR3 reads TGTGCCAGCTCACCACCGATCACAGGGGCTCGAAGGGTGCCCCAGCATTTT. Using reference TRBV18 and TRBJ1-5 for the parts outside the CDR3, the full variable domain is NAGVMQNPRHLVRRRGQEARLRCSPMKGHSHVYWYRQLPEEGLKFMVYLQKENIIDESGMPKERFSAEFPKEGPSILRIQQVVRGDSAAYFCASSPPITGARRVPQHFGDGTRLSIL.

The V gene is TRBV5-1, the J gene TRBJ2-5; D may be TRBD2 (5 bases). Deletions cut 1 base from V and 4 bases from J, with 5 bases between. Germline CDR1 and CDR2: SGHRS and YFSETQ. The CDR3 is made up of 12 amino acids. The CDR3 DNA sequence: TGCGCCAGCAGCTTGCGGGGAGAGACCCAGTACTTC. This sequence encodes CASSLRGETQYF.

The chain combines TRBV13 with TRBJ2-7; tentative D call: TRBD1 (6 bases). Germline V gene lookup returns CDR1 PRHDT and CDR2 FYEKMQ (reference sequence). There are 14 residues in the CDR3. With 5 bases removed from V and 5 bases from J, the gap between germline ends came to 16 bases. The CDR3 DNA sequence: TGTGCCAGCAGCGACCCGTCAGGGGTCGACGAGCAGTACTTC. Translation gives CASSDPSGVDEQYF. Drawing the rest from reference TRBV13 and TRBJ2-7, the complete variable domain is AAGVIQSPRHLIKEKRETATLKCYPIPRHDTVYWYQQGPGQDPQFLISFYEKMQSDKGSIPDRFSAQQFSDYHSELNMSSLELGDSALYFCASSDPSGVDEQYFGPGTRLTVT.

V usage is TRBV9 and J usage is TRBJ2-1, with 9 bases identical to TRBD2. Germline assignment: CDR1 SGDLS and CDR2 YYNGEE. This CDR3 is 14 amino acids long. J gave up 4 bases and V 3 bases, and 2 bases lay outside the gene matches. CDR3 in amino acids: CASSGLAVYNEQFF. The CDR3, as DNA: TGTGCCAGCAGCGGACTAGCGGTATACAATGAGCAGTTCTTC.

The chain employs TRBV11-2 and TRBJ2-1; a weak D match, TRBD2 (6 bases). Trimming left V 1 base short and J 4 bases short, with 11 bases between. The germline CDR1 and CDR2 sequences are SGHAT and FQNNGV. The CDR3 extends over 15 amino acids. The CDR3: CASSLVVGGYNEQFF. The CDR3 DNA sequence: TGTGCCAGCAGCTTAGTGGTGGGGGGATACAATGAGCAGTTCTTC.

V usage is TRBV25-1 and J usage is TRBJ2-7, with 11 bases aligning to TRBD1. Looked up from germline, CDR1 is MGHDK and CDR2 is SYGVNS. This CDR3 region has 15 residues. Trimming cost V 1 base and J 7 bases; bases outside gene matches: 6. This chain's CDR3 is CASSESGTGGREQYF. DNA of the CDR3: TGTGCCAGCAGTGAATCCGGGACAGGGGGTAGGGAGCAGTACTTC.

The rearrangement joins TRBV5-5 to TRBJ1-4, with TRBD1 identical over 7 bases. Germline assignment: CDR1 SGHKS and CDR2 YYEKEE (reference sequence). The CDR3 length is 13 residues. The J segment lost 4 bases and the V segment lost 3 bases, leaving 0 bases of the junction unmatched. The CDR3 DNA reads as TGTGCCAGCAGCTGGGACAGTAATGAAAAACTGTTTTTT. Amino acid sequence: CASSWDSNEKLFF.

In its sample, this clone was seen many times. In DNA form, the CDR3 reads TGTGCCAGCAGTTTATCCCGGTATCAGCCCCAGCATTTT. As protein: CASSLSRYQPQHF. The chain is built from TRBV27 and TRBJ1-5; D gene ambiguous. The V gene lost 0 bases and the J gene lost 5 bases, with 5 bases spanning the gap. The CDR3 covers 13 residues. CDR1 and CDR2 (germline): MNHEY, SMNVEV (reference sequence).

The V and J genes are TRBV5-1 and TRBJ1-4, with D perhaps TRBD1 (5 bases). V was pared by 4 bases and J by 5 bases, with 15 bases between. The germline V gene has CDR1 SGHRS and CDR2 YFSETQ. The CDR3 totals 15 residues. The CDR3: CASSPTTVGNEKLFF. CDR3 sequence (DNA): TGCGCCAGCAGCCCTACGACAGTGGGAAATGAAAAACTGTTTTTT. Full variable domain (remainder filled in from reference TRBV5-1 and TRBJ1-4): KAGVTQTPRYLIKTRGQQVTLSCSPISGHRSVSWYQQTPGQGLQFLFEYFSETQRNKGNFPGRFSGRQFSNSRSEMNVSTLELGDSALYLCASSPTTVGNEKLFFGSGTQLSVL.

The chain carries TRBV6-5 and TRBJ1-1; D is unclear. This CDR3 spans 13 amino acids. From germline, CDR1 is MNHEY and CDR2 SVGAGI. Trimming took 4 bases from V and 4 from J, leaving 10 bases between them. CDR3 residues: CASSSRRATEAFF. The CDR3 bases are TGTGCCAGCAGTTCTCGGCGGGCCACTGAAGCTTTCTTT.

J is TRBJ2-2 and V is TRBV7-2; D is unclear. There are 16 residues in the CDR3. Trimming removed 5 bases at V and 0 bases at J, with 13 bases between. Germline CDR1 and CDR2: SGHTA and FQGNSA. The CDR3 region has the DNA TGTGCCAGCAGCGCCACAGTCCCGGCGAACACCGGGGAGCTGTTTTTT. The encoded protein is CASSATVPANTGELFF.

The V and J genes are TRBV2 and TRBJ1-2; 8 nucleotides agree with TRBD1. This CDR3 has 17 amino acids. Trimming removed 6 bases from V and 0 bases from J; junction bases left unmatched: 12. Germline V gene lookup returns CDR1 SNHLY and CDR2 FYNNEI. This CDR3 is CASRVDRGILANYGYTF. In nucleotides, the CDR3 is TGTGCCAGCAGAGTAGACAGGGGAATACTAGCTAACTATGGCTACACCTTC.